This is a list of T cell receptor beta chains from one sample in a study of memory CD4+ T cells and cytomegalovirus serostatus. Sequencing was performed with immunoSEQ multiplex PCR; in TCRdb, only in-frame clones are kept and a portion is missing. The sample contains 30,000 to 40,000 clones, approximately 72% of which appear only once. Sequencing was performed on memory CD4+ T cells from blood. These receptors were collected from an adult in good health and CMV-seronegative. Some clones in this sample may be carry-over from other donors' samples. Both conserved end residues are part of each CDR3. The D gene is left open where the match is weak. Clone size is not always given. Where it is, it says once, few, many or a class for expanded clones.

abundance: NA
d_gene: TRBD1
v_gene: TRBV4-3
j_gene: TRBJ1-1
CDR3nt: TGCGCCAGCAGTCCGGGGACAGCGAACACTGAAGCTTTCTTT
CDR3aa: CASSPGTANTEAFF

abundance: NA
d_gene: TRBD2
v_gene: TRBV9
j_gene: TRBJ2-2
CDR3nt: TGTGCCAGCAGCGTAGTTAGCGGGGGCCTCAACACCGGGGAGCTGTTTTTT
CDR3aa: CASSVVSGGLNTGELFF

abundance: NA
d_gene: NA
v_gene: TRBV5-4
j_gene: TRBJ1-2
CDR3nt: TGTGCCAGCAGCTTGGGAGGGACCGAAGGAAACTATGGCTACACCTTC
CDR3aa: CASSLGGTEGNYGYTF

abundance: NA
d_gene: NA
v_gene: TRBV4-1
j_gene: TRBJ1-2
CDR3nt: TGCGCCAGCAGCCAAGACAAGGACCGGGCCGGCGGCTACACCTTC
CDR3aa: CASSQDKDRAGGYTF

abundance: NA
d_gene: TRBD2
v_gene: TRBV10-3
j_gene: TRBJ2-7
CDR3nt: TGTGCCATCAGTGGACCGCGCGGGGGGGCCCCCTACGAGCAGTACTTC
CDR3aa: CAISGPRGGAPYEQYF

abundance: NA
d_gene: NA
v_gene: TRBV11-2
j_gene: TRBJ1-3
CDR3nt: TGTGCCAGCAGCTTCACCGCTCTGGACGACTCTGGAAACACCATATATTTT
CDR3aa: CASSFTALDDSGNTIYF

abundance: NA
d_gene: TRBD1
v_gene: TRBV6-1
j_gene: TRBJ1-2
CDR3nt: TGTGCCAGCAGGACGGGACAGAACTATGGCTACACCTTC
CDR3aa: CASRTGQNYGYTF

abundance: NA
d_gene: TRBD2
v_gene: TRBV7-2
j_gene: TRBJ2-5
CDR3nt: TGTGCCAGCAGCTTAGAGTGGCGGGGGTTCCAAGAGACCCAGTACTTC
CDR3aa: CASSLEWRGFQETQYF

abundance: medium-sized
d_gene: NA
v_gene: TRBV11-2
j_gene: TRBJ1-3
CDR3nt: TGTGCCAGCAGCCCTCGGACAGATAACTACGGTGGAAACACCATATATTTT
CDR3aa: CASSPRTDNYGGNTIYF

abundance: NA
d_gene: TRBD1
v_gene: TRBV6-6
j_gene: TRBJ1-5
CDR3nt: TGTGCCAGCAGTCGACAGGGGGTAACTCAGCCCCAGCATTTT
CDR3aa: CASSRQGVTQPQHF

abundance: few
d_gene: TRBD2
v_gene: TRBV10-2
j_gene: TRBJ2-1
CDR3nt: TGCGCCAGCAGAAAACCGGGACTAGTAAATGAGCAGTTCTTC
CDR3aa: CASRKPGLVNEQFF

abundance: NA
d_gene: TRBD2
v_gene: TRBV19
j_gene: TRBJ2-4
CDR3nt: TGTGCCAGTAGTATAGGGGACTATAAAAACATTCAGTACTTC
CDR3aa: CASSIGDYKNIQYF

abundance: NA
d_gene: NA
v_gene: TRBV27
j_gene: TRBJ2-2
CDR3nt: TGTGCCAGCAGTTTATGGGTGGGCTCCAACACCGGGGAGCTGTTTTTT
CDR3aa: CASSLWVGSNTGELFF

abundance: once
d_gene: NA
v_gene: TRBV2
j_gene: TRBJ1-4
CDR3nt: TGTGCCAGCAGAGCCGGACGCGGGCCCAATGAAAAACTGTTTTTT
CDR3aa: CASRAGRGPNEKLFF

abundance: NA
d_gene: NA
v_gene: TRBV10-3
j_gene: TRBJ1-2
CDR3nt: TGTGCCATCAGTGAGTCAACGGGCGTTATCGGTGGCTACACCTTC
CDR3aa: CAISESTGVIGGYTF

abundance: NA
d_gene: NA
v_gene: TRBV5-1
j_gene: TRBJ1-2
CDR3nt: TGCGCCAGCAGAGGTGAGGAGGGCTATGGCTACACCTTC
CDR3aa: CASRGEEGYGYTF

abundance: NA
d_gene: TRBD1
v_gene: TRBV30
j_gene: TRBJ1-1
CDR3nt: TGTGCCTTGACAGGGATGGTCGCTGAAGCTTTCTTT
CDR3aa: CALTGMVAEAFF

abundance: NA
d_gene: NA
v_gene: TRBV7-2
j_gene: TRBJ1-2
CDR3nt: TGTGCCAGCAGCTCAACGACAGTGGGGGTAGAAGGCTATGGCTACACCTTC
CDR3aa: CASSSTTVGVEGYGYTF

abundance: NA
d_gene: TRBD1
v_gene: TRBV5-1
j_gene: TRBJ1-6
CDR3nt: TGCGCCAGCAGCCAGAAGACAGGGGACGGCTCACCCCTCCACTTT
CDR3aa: CASSQKTGDGSPLHF

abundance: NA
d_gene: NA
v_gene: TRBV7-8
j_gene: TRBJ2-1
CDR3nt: TGTGCCAGCAGCCCCTACCGCCTGGCAGCGGGTACCTACAATGAGCAGTTCTTC
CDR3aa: CASSPYRLAAGTYNEQFF

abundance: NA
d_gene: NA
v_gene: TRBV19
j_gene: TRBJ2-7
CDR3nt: TGTGCCAGTAGTATAGGCGAGGGTGGATCGGACGAGCAGTACTTC
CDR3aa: CASSIGEGGSDEQYF

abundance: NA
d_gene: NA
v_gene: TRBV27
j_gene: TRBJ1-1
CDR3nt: TGTGCCAGCAGTTCACGCCCGGGCGGCACTGAAGCTTTCTTT
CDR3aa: CASSSRPGGTEAFF